This TCR beta chain is from a study of blood T cell repertoires in COVID-19. The overall study: Sites in the United States, Italy and Spain provided acute and convalescent COVID-19 samples. T cells, B-cell-depleted T cells, or PBMCs provided the cDNA or gDNA that served as material.

Authors' methods: Reference gene primers were amplified, and this amplification served to estimate nucleated cell counts. The assay was immunoSEQ multiplex PCR, and TCRdb's table has in-frame clones only and misses some. V, J and clone size are those of that table, while D and trimming were read from the DNA. This table has around 100,000 clones, around nine tenths appearing once. The CDR3 runs 13 residues. Germline lookup yields CDR1 MNHEY and CDR2 SVGAGI. V dropped 7 bases and J dropped 5 bases, with 13 bases sitting between them. The sequencing input was peripheral blood. The clonotype was recovered from a human donor in a cohort sampled during active COVID-19. The chain is built from TRBV6-5 and TRBJ2-3; tentatively, D is TRBD1 (6 bases). The DNA for the CDR3 is TGTGCCAGCAAAGTGGGGGCCGAAGATACGCAGTATTTT. Protein sequence: CASKVGAEDTQYF.